The 25 T cell receptor beta chains reported below all come from one sample, sequenced in a study of blood T cells in healthy people across ages. Then a second PCR, running about 6 to 12 cycles, was carried out with a sample-barcoded 5' primer and a J-beta primer mix. TCRdb reanalysed the 5' RACE reads using MiXCR and keeps one entry per CDR3 protein. The data show some 1.5 million distinct CDR3 sequences, with roughly 43% seen just once and 4% held by the top ten. Sequenced sample: blood. These receptors were taken from a woman younger than 35 in good health.

The chain uses TRBV4-3 and TRBJ2-3, with 8 bases identical to TRBD2. With 8 bases clipped from V and 1 base from J, the junction kept 11 bases outside the gene matches. Germline V gene sequence: CDR1 LGHNA, CDR2 YSLEER. CDR3 size: 16 residues. DNA of the CDR3: TGCGCCAGCGGAAGTTCGGGGCGGGGGGGCACAGATACGCAGTATTTT. It encodes CASGSSGRGGTDTQYF.

This clonotype was picked up one time. The chain is built from TRBV7-8 and TRBJ2-3, with TRBD2 matching 7 bases. The CDR3 spans 17 residues. Germline CDR1 SGHVS, CDR2 FQNEAQ. Germline trimming cut 6 bases from V and 2 bases from J; bases unmatched to any gene: 14. CDR3: CASRMGRAHLFTDTQYF. In DNA, the CDR3 is TGTGCCAGCAGGATGGGGAGGGCCCATCTTTTCACAGATACGCAGTATTTT.

For the CDR3, the DNA is TGCGCCAGCAGCCAGAACGCGAAAACAGGGAACTATGGCTACACCTTC. Amino acids: CASSQNAKTGNYGYTF. The genes are TRBV4-1 and TRBJ1-2; D perhaps matches TRBD1 (6 bases). The CDR3 has 16 residues. Trimming removed 3 bases at V and 2 bases at J, with 16 bases between. Germline CDR1 is MGHRA and CDR2 is YSYEKL.

The chain has TRBV27 and TRBJ2-7, with 12 bases that match TRBD2. Germline V gives CDR1 MNHEY, CDR2 SMNVEV (reference sequence). The CDR3 is 14 residues long. V trimming: 7 bases; J trimming: 1 base; junction bases outside the gene matches: 2. CDR3 bases: TGTGCCAGCAAGACTAGCGGGGGATCCTACGAGCAGTACTTC. This sequence encodes CASKTSGGSYEQYF.

This chain links TRBV20-1 with TRBJ1-5, with D hard to call. This CDR3 has 14 residues. V gave up 0 bases and J gave up 4 bases, with 10 bases separating them. Germline V lookup: CDR1 DFQATT, CDR2 SNEGSKA (reference sequence). CDR3 amino acids: CSARDTLGNQPQHF. The CDR3 DNA is TGCAGTGCTAGAGATACCCTGGGGAATCAGCCCCAGCATTTT.

This clonotype was detected only a few times. The chain is built from TRBV7-9 and TRBJ2-1, with D hard to call. Trimming cost V 7 bases and J 8 bases, with 9 bases left between them. The length of the CDR3 is 11 residues. Germline values: CDR1 SEHNR, CDR2 FQNEAQ (reference sequence). The CDR3 loop reads CASIINYEQFF. CDR3 DNA: TGTGCCAGCATCATAAACTATGAGCAGTTCTTC.

The chain links TRBV4-3 to TRBJ1-1, with a weak D call TRBD1 (6 bases). Germline V lookup: CDR1 LGHNA, CDR2 YSLEER. This CDR3 spans 14 amino acids. V was pared by 6 bases and J by 3 bases, with 14 bases between. This CDR3 reads CASSQDSKYTEAFF. DNA for the CDR3: TGCGCCAGCAGTCAGGACAGCAAGTACACTGAAGCTTTCTTT.

This rearrangement joins TRBV13 to TRBJ2-1; TRBD2 matches at 9 bases. Germline values: CDR1 PRHDT, CDR2 FYEKMQ (reference sequence). This CDR3 is built from 15 residues. V was pared by 8 bases and J by 0 bases, with 5 bases of the junction left unmatched. The DNA of the CDR3 is TGTGCCAGCTGCAGACTAGCGGACTCCTACAATGAGCAGTTCTTC. This encodes CASCRLADSYNEQFF. Together with reference TRBV13 and TRBJ2-1, the CDR3 gives the full variable domain: AAGVIQSPRHLIKEKRETATLKCYPIPRHDTVYWYQQGPGQDPQFLISFYEKMQSDKGSIPDRFSAQQFSDYHSELNMSSLELGDSALYFCASCRLADSYNEQFFGPGTRLTVL.

V usage is TRBV20-1 and J usage is TRBJ1-2; D may be TRBD1 (6 bases). The CDR3 runs to 11 residues. In germline, CDR1 is DFQATT, CDR2 SNEGSKA (reference sequence). V was cut by 6 bases and J by 4 bases, with 9 bases left in between. The chain's CDR3 is CSAVRGYGYTF. The CDR3, as DNA: TGCAGTGCCGTCAGGGGCTATGGCTACACCTTC.

This clonotype was picked up many times. A read error may explain this, as a much larger clone is one base away. V and J are TRBV29-1 and TRBJ2-3; possible D gene TRBD2, 5 bases. Germline assignment: CDR1 SQVTM and CDR2 ANQGSEA. The V and J ends lost 8 bases and 4 bases respectively, with 10 bases between them. The CDR3 loop spans 11 amino acids. The chain's CDR3 is CSRILADTQYF. The DNA of the CDR3 is TGCAGCCGGATACTAGCAGATACGCAGTATTTT.

This clonotype was detected only a few times. J is TRBJ2-1 and V is TRBV19, with D perhaps matching TRBD1 (6 bases). This CDR3 comprises 15 residues. Germline V gene lookup returns CDR1 LNHDA and CDR2 SQIVND (reference sequence). Trimming cost V 7 bases and J 4 bases, with 17 bases left between them. The CDR3 DNA reads as TGTGCCAGTACAGACGGGACAACTGGGTACAATGAGCAGTTCTTC. This encodes CASTDGTTGYNEQFF.

This clonotype was recorded at least ten times. The rearrangement joins TRBV9 to TRBJ2-3; D ambiguous. The CDR3 covers 12 residues. Germline CDR1 SGDLS, CDR2 YYNGEE. With 4 bases removed from V and 2 bases from J, the gap between germline ends came to 5 bases. DNA for the CDR3: TGTGCCAGCAGCTTTGACACAGATACGCAGTATTTT. It translates to CASSFDTDTQYF.

V usage is TRBV5-1 and J usage is TRBJ2-7, with TRBD2 identical over 7 bases. Unmatched junction bases numbered 10, after V lost 0 bases and J lost 4 bases. The CDR3 extends over 16 amino acids. Germline V CDR1 and CDR2: SGHRS, YFSETQ. The CDR3 is CASSLAVGGRGYEQYF. In DNA, the CDR3 is TGCGCCAGCAGCTTGGCAGTCGGCGGGAGAGGGTACGAGCAGTACTTC.

This clonotype was detected a few times. This chain links TRBV5-5 with TRBJ2-2; D is unclear. Per the germline V gene, CDR1 is SGHKS and CDR2 is YYEKEE (reference sequence). V lost 1 base and J lost 1, with 8 bases in between. The CDR3 is 15 amino acids. CDR3 nucleotide sequence: TGTGCCAGCAGCTTGTGGACGGTGAACACCGGGGAGCTGTTTTTT. Amino acid sequence: CASSLWTVNTGELFF.

Only a few counts were recorded for this clonotype. V and J are TRBV6-6 and TRBJ2-7; no reliable D call. The germline V gene has CDR1 MNHNY and CDR2 SVGAGI (reference sequence). Trimming pared 3 bases from V and 6 bases from J, leaving 12 bases between. This CDR3 spans 13 amino acids. This chain's CDR3 is CASSYTGFSEQYF. Written as DNA, the CDR3 is TGTGCCAGCAGTTATACGGGTTTCTCCGAGCAGTACTTC.

The chain has TRBV20-1 and TRBJ2-1; the D gene could be TRBD1 or TRBD2 (6 bases each). Germline V gene data show CDR1 as DFQATT and CDR2 as SNEGSKA (reference sequence). The CDR3 runs 17 residues. Between the trimmed V and J ends, which lost 0 bases and 3 bases, there was a span of 18 bases. CDR3 DNA: TGCAGTGCTAGAGATCCGAAGGAGGGGGTTTTCTACAATGAGCAGTTCTTC. It encodes CSARDPKEGVFYNEQFF.

V is TRBV10-3 and J is TRBJ2-7, with 9 nucleotides matching TRBD2. The V gene end was trimmed by 8 bases and the J gene end by 3 bases; junction bases not matched to a gene: 5. The CDR3 is 13 amino acids. Germline CDR1 ENHRY, CDR2 SYGVKD. The CDR3 region has the DNA TGTGCCATCGGTCCACTAGCGGGCTACGAGCAGTACTTC. Its protein is CAIGPLAGYEQYF.

V usage is TRBV7-2 and J usage is TRBJ2-3; tentative D call: TRBD2 (6 bases). The ends were cut back, 1 base at V and 7 bases at J, with 9 bases in the middle. This CDR3 is built from 13 residues. CDR1 and CDR2 (germline): SGHTA, FQGNSA. The CDR3 spells CASSLVAGNTQYF. CDR3 sequence (DNA): TGTGCCAGCAGCTTAGTTGCGGGAAATACGCAGTATTTT.

The V gene is TRBV7-6, the J gene TRBJ2-3; D unclear. V was pared by 2 bases and J by 5 bases, with 8 bases between. Germline-derived CDR1 and CDR2 are SGHVS and FNYEAQ. The CDR3 is 13 amino acids. DNA for the CDR3: TGTGCCAGCAGCTTACTCATTCGAGATACGCAGTATTTT. It translates to CASSLLIRDTQYF.

This clonotype was seen a handful of times. The chain carries TRBV4-3 and TRBJ2-7, with TRBD1 identical over 7 bases. Trimming at V came to 0 bases and at J to 3 bases, leaving 5 bases not matched to a gene. CDR1 is LGHNA and CDR2 is YSLEER in the germline V gene. This CDR3 spans 15 amino acids. The CDR3 region is CASSQEGDSLYEQYF. The CDR3 bases are TGCGCCAGCAGCCAAGAGGGGGACAGTCTCTACGAGCAGTACTTC.

The V call is TRBV7-2, the J call TRBJ1-3; D unclear. This CDR3 spans 17 amino acids. The germline CDR1 and CDR2 sequences are SGHTA and FQGNSA. V gave up 4 bases and J gave up 0 bases, with 16 bases separating them. The CDR3 sequence: CASSSTSSFLSGNTIYF. In nucleotides, the CDR3 is TGTGCCAGCAGCTCCACGTCGTCTTTTCTCTCTGGAAACACCATATATTTT.

In regard to this clonotype: Relative to the germline gene, one junction end is altered; a read error may explain this. The gene calls are TRBV11-2 and TRBJ2-5, with 11 bases lining up with TRBD2. The CDR3 runs 16 residues. Per germline, CDR1 SGHAT and CDR2 FQNNGV. CDR3 in amino acids: CASNIGLAGGWKTQYF. DNA of the CDR3: TGTGCCAGCAACATAGGGCTAGCGGGGGGTTGGAAGACTCAGTACTTC. The whole variable domain, remainder taken from reference TRBV11-2 and TRBJ2-5, is EAGVAQSPRYKIIEKRQSVAFWCNPISGHATLYWYQQILGQGPKLLIQFQNNGVVDDSQLPKDRFSAERLKGVDSTLKIQPAKLEDSAVYLCASNIGLAGGWKTQYFGPGTRLLVL.

This clonotype was counted between two and nine times. The V gene is TRBV29-1, the J gene TRBJ2-4; TRBD2 might be the D (7 bases). Deletions cut 2 bases from V and 14 bases from J, with 13 bases between. From germline, CDR1 is SQVTM and CDR2 ANQGSEA. There are 11 residues in the CDR3. CDR3 nucleotide sequence: TGCAGCGTTGAATGGGGGGGGACAAAGTACTTC. Its protein product is CSVEWGGTKYF.

This clonotype was recorded a few times. The chain joins TRBV20-1 to TRBJ2-3; D not certain. Trimming removed 8 bases from V and 4 bases from J, with 10 bases in between. Germline CDR1 reads DFQATT; CDR2 reads SNEGSKA (reference sequence). The length of the CDR3 is 11 residues. The CDR3 protein is CSLKRPDTQYF. CDR3 nucleotide sequence: TGCAGTCTCAAAAGGCCAGATACGCAGTATTTT.

This clonotype was recorded a few times. The gene calls are TRBV7-2 and TRBJ1-2; a possible D gene is TRBD1 (6 bases). The CDR3 totals 17 residues. Between the trimmed V and J ends, which lost 4 bases and 0 bases, there was a span of 18 bases. Germline V CDR1 and CDR2: SGHTA, FQGNSA. Here the CDR3 reads CASSSTGTSFTNYGYTF. CDR3 coding DNA: TGTGCCAGCAGCTCCACCGGGACATCTTTTACTAACTATGGCTACACCTTC.